A selection of T cell receptor beta chains follows, all from one sample in a study of glioma-infiltrating T cells. TCRdb processed the multiplex PCR reads anew with MiXCR; each CDR3 protein has one entry. The table shows 110,000 or so distinct CDR3 sequences, with 20% to 30% occurring only once. The sample comprised glioma tissue, nonneoplastic brain tissue, or PBMCs (not recorded which). These receptors came from a human donor with low-grade glioma or glioblastoma, undergoing nonglioma brain surgery, or in good health (not recorded which). CDR3s include the opening cysteine and the closing phenylalanine or tryptophan. D genes are given only for firm matches. Size values are once, few and many counts, or a class for expanded clones, and some rows have none.

v_call	clone_size	j_call	d_call	cdr3_aa	cdr3_nt
TRBV20-1	many	TRBJ2-7	TRBD1	CSASPGQTRREYF	TGCAGTGCTAGTCCGGGACAGACTCGACGAGAGTACTTC
TRBV5-6	-	TRBJ2-7	-	CASSLSPLSFYEQYF	TGTGCCAGCAGCTTGTCACCTTTGAGCTTCTACGAGCAGTACTTC
TRBV7-9	many	TRBJ1-1	-	CAVIRTPNTEAFF	TGTGCCGTTATCCGGACACCGAACACTGAAGCTTTCTTT
TRBV12-3/TRBV12-4	many	TRBJ1-3	TRBD1	CASRLQGSGNTIYF	TGTGCCAGCAGATTACAGGGGAGTGGAAACACCATATATTTT
TRBV6-2/TRBV6-3	many	TRBJ1-1	-	CASSYGYTDTVGTEAFF	TGTGCCAGCAGTTACGGCTATACAGATACCGTGGGCACTGAAGCTTTCTTT
TRBV20-1	many	TRBJ1-2	TRBD1	CSASPTDRDGGYTF	TGCAGTGCTAGCCCCACGGACAGGGACGGGGGCTACACCTTC
TRBV20-1	many	TRBJ1-5	-	CSASNVRGSTNQPQHF	TGCAGTGCCTCAAATGTTCGAGGCAGCACTAATCAGCCCCAGCATTTT
TRBV7-9	many	TRBJ1-2	TRBD1	CASSLEGGGGYGYTF	TGTGCCAGCAGCTTAGAAGGGGGCGGCGGCTATGGCTACACCTTC
TRBV30	-	TRBJ1-5	-	CAWRETGSNQPQHF	TGTGCCTGGAGGGAGACAGGCTCCAATCAGCCCCAGCATTTT
TRBV2	many	TRBJ1-2	TRBD1	CASSEPGGYGYTF	TGTGCCAGCAGTGAACCAGGGGGTTACGGCTACACCTTC
TRBV6-2/TRBV6-3	-	TRBJ2-5	-	CASSVALDLWVSQCF	TGTGCCAGCAGTGTCGCTCTAGACCTCTGGGTGAGCCAGTGCTTC
TRBV27	-	TRBJ2-7	-	CGTRYGGDQYF	TGTGGCACCCGATATGGAGGCGATCAGTACTTC
TRBV3-1	many	TRBJ1-1	-	CASSQDWPDIVPDTEAFF	TGTGCCAGCAGCCAAGATTGGCCGGACATCGTCCCGGACACTGAAGCTTTCTTT
TRBV27	many	TRBJ1-1	-	CASSFSGANTEAFF	TGTGCCAGCAGTTTTTCGGGGGCGAACACTGAAGCTTTCTTT
TRBV5-1	many	TRBJ2-5	-	CASSNQGETQYF	TGCGCCAGCAGCAACCAGGGGGAGACCCAGTACTTC
TRBV12-3/TRBV12-4	-	TRBJ2-1	TRBD2	CASTQTSGEGASYNEQFF	TGTGCCAGCACCCAGACTAGCGGAGAAGGAGCCTCCTACAATGAGCAGTTCTTC
TRBV9	few	TRBJ2-5	-	CASSVPDPQETQYF	TGTGCCAGCAGCGTTCCGGACCCCCAAGAGACCCAGTACTTC
TRBV5-1	-	TRBJ2-1	TRBD2	CASSLTPGLGNNEQFF	TGCGCCAGCAGCTTGACGCCGGGACTAGGAAACAATGAGCAGTTCTTC
TRBV20-1	many	TRBJ2-1	TRBD2	CSAPLAGGPSEQFF	TGCAGTGCCCCACTAGCGGGAGGGCCTAGTGAGCAGTTCTTC
TRBV3-1	many	TRBJ1-3	-	CASSQREAGNTIYF	TGTGCCAGCAGCCAAAGGGAAGCTGGAAACACCATATATTTT
TRBV19	-	TRBJ2-1	-	CASSIKAFLGYEQFF	TGTGCCAGTAGTATTAAGGCGTTCCTTGGGTATGAGCAGTTCTTC
TRBV12-5	few	TRBJ2-1	-	CASAPGGTNYNEQFF	TGTGCTAGTGCTCCCGGAGGAACAAATTACAATGAGCAGTTCTTC
TRBV12-3/TRBV12-4	few	TRBJ2-1	-	CASSLPSPGGLSYNEQFF	TGTGCCAGCAGTTTACCGTCCCCTGGCGGACTTTCCTACAATGAGCAGTTCTTC
TRBV3-1	many	TRBJ2-1	TRBD2	CASSPAYGGGSYNEQFF	TGTGCCAGCAGCCCAGCGTACGGGGGGGGTTCCTACAATGAGCAGTTCTTC
TRBV10-3	-	TRBJ2-1	TRBD2	CAIMGASGKSYNEQFF	TGTGCCATCATGGGGGCTAGCGGGAAAAGCTACAATGAGCAGTTCTTC
TRBV3-1	-	TRBJ2-7	-	CASSQDLRGNYEQYF	TGTGCCAGCAGCCAGGACCTCAGGGGCAACTACGAGCAGTACTTC
TRBV5-1	many	TRBJ1-5	-	CASSLEGQQPQHF	TGCGCCAGCAGCTTGGAGGGGCAACAGCCCCAGCATTTT
TRBV7-2	many	TRBJ1-4	TRBD1	CASSSWTGDEKLFF	TGTGCCAGCAGCTCCTGGACAGGGGATGAAAAACTGTTTTTT
TRBV29-1	-	TRBJ2-7	-	CSVKNNAYEQYF	TGCAGCGTTAAAAACAACGCCTACGAGCAGTACTTC
TRBV5-1	many	TRBJ1-4	-	CASSKNPGATNEKLFF	TGCGCCAGCAGTAAGAACCCGGGTGCAACTAATGAAAAACTGTTTTTT
TRBV7-8	many	TRBJ2-7	TRBD2	CASSLVGSGGVSYEQYF	TGTGCCAGCAGCTTAGTTGGTAGCGGGGGGGTCTCCTACGAGCAGTACTTC
TRBV19	-	TRBJ2-3	TRBD2	CASSKFPSGRATDTQYF	TGTGCCAGTAGTAAGTTCCCCAGCGGGAGGGCCACAGATACGCAGTATTTT
TRBV30	-	TRBJ2-1	-	CAWSRDSYNEQFF	TGTGCCTGGAGTAGGGATTCGTACAATGAGCAGTTCTTC
TRBV5-4	many	TRBJ1-2	TRBD1	CASSGTGKGRTNYGYTF	TGTGCCAGCAGCGGGACAGGGAAGGGGAGGACTAACTATGGCTACACCTTC
TRBV20-1	once	TRBJ2-7	TRBD2	CSASALATHSYEQYF	TGCAGTGCTAGCGCACTAGCGACCCATTCCTACGAGCAGTACTTC
TRBV4-1	many	TRBJ1-1	TRBD1	CASSPTGAGGAFF	TGCGCCAGCAGCCCTACAGGGGCAGGAGGAGCTTTCTTT
TRBV2	-	TRBJ2-1	TRBD2	CASSQTGTSGGNEQFF	TGTGCCAGCAGCCAGACCGGGACTAGCGGGGGAAATGAGCAGTTCTTC
TRBV10-3	many	TRBJ2-3	-	CATAFGGRTDTQYF	TGTGCCACCGCTTTCGGCGGGCGAACAGATACGCAGTATTTT
TRBV27	many	TRBJ1-2	-	CASSPQGNYGYTF	TGTGCCAGCAGTCCCCAAGGGAACTATGGCTACACCTTC
TRBV5-6	few	TRBJ1-1	-	CASSLDLLNTEAFF	TGTGCCAGCAGCTTGGATCTGCTGAACACTGAAGCTTTCTTT
TRBV3-1	-	TRBJ2-3	-	CASSQEDMGFTDTQYF	TGTGCCAGCAGCCAAGAGGACATGGGGTTCACAGATACGCAGTATTTT
TRBV18	many	TRBJ2-1	-	CASSPGSSYNEQFF	TGTGCCAGCTCACCCGGATCCTCCTACAATGAGCAGTTCTTC
TRBV18	many	TRBJ2-1	-	CASSPAGAGYNEQFF	TGTGCCAGCTCACCGGCGGGGGCAGGATACAATGAGCAGTTCTTC
TRBV4-1	many	TRBJ2-7	-	CASSQGDIRGDNEQYF	TGCGCCAGCAGCCAAGGCGACATAAGGGGGGACAACGAGCAGTACTTC
TRBV5-1	-	TRBJ1-1	-	CASSARTLNTEAFF	TGCGCCAGCAGCGCCCGGACACTGAACACTGAAGCTTTCTTT
TRBV5-1	many	TRBJ2-3	-	CASSFSDSSTDTQYF	TGCGCCAGCAGCTTTAGCGACTCTAGCACAGATACGCAGTATTTT
TRBV18	many	TRBJ1-2	-	CASSPGPDKYGYTF	TGTGCCAGCTCACCAGGTCCCGACAAATATGGCTACACCTTC
TRBV6-6	once	TRBJ2-7	-	CASSYSIGPGNSYEQYF	TGTGCCAGCAGTTACTCGATAGGACCAGGGAATTCCTACGAGCAGTACTTC
TRBV7-8	many	TRBJ2-5	-	CASEDIEETQYF	TGTGCCAGTGAGGACATAGAAGAGACCCAGTACTTC
TRBV6-2/TRBV6-3	few	TRBJ2-1	TRBD2	CASSYSAARSGGALNEQFF	TGTGCCAGCAGTTACTCGGCCGCGCGGAGCGGGGGGGCCCTAAATGAGCAGTTCTTC
TRBV24-1	many	TRBJ1-1	-	CATSDQKTGNTEAFF	TGTGCCACCAGTGATCAAAAGACAGGGAACACTGAAGCTTTCTTT
TRBV7-2	-	TRBJ1-1	-	CASSYPQGYTEAFF	TGTGCCAGCAGCTACCCACAGGGATATACTGAGGCTTTCTTT
TRBV29-1	many	TRBJ2-7	-	CSVWTVHEQYF	TGCAGCGTTTGGACGGTCCACGAGCAGTACTTC
TRBV11-3	many	TRBJ2-5	TRBD1	CASSSGTGWEETQYF	TGTGCCAGCAGCTCCGGGACAGGGTGGGAAGAGACCCAGTACTTC
TRBV6-2/TRBV6-3	-	TRBJ2-1	-	CGSSYGGEGEQFF	TGTGGCAGCAGTTATGGAGGGGAAGGTGAACAGTTCTTC